The rows below give T cell receptor beta chains drawn from one sample of a study of T cell responses to AZD1222 COVID-19 vaccine. Generated by immunoSEQ multiplex PCR, the TCRdb table keeps only in-frame clones and is missing some. The sample contains approximately 140,000 clones, just over 90% of which appear only once. The material was peripheral blood, obtained on day 0 of MenACWY control vaccination. These receptors were obtained from an adult in good health. Both conserved end residues are part of each CDR3. Fields, in order: J gene, V gene, D gene, clone size, CDR3 protein, CDR3 DNA. D genes are given only for firm matches. Some rows have no size entry. The others give once, few or many, or a class for an expanded clone.

J: TRBJ1-2
V: TRBV2
D: TRBD1
size: .
CDR3: CASSADRAYRTGGYTF
DNA: TGTGCCAGCAGTGCCGACAGGGCGTACAGGACCGGGGGCTACACCTTC

J: TRBJ2-1
V: TRBV7-5
D: .
size: .
CDR3: CVRSLDTSGKRYNEQFF
DNA: TGTGTCAGAAGCTTAGATACTAGCGGAAAAAGGTACAATGAGCAGTTCTTC

J: TRBJ1-1
V: TRBV6-6
D: .
size: .
CDR3: CASRYRLNTEAFF
DNA: TGTGCCAGCAGATACAGGTTGAACACTGAAGCTTTCTTT

J: TRBJ1-1
V: TRBV28
D: TRBD1
size: .
CDR3: CASRETPGQGGGTEAFF
DNA: TGTGCCAGCAGAGAGACGCCGGGACAGGGGGGTGGCACTGAAGCTTTCTTT

J: TRBJ1-2
V: TRBV19
D: .
size: .
CDR3: CASSPPGRGANYGYTF
DNA: TGTGCCAGTAGCCCCCCGGGGCGGGGGGCTAACTATGGCTACACCTTC

J: TRBJ2-1
V: TRBV5-1
D: .
size: .
CDR3: CASSFRQGGNEQFF
DNA: TGCGCCAGCAGCTTTCGACAAGGCGGCAATGAGCAGTTCTTC

J: TRBJ1-6
V: TRBV27
D: .
size: .
CDR3: CASRGIFRDSPLHF
DNA: TGTGCCAGCAGAGGGATCTTTAGGGATTCACCCCTCCACTTT

J: TRBJ1-1
V: TRBV18
D: .
size: .
CDR3: CASSSGRATANTEAFF
DNA: TGTGCCAGCTCGTCGGGACGGGCTACGGCGAACACTGAAGCTTTCTTT

J: TRBJ2-1
V: TRBV7-8
D: .
size: .
CDR3: CASSGGPRGEQFF
DNA: TGTGCCAGCAGCGGGGGACCCCGGGGTGAGCAGTTCTTC

J: TRBJ2-2
V: TRBV6-4
D: TRBD1
size: .
CDR3: CASSPGQGVPGELFF
DNA: TGTGCCAGCAGTCCGGGACAGGGCGTGCCCGGGGAGCTGTTTTTT

J: TRBJ1-2
V: TRBV11-2
D: TRBD1
size: .
CDR3: CASSILSGGDTYGYTF
DNA: TGTGCCAGCAGCATCCTCTCAGGGGGGGATACCTATGGCTACACCTTC

J: TRBJ1-1
V: TRBV3-1/TRBV3-2
D: .
size: .
CDR3: CASSQGSIQNTEAFF
DNA: TGTGCCAGCAGCCAAGGTTCCATCCAGAACACTGAAGCTTTCTTT

J: TRBJ1-1
V: TRBV12-3/TRBV12-4
D: .
size: .
CDR3: CASTKQDTEAFF
DNA: TGTGCCAGCACCAAACAGGACACTGAAGCTTTCTTT

J: TRBJ1-2
V: TRBV14
D: .
size: .
CDR3: CASSPHRSSAPYGYTF
DNA: TGTGCCAGCAGCCCTCACCGATCTTCGGCTCCCTATGGCTACACCTTC

J: TRBJ2-2
V: TRBV5-1
D: .
size: .
CDR3: CASFPLLGGTGELFF
DNA: TGCGCCAGCTTCCCCCTTTTGGGAGGCACCGGGGAGCTGTTTTTT

J: TRBJ1-5
V: TRBV19
D: .
size: .
CDR3: CASNVRDGNQPQHF
DNA: TGTGCCAGTAATGTGAGGGATGGCAATCAGCCCCAGCATTTT

J: TRBJ1-1
V: TRBV6-5
D: .
size: few
CDR3: CASRATVLNTEAFF
DNA: TGTGCCAGCAGAGCGACTGTCCTGAACACTGAAGCTTTCTTT

J: TRBJ1-1
V: TRBV19
D: .
size: .
CDR3: CASSPRDNPAFF
DNA: TGTGCCAGTAGTCCCAGGGACAACCCAGCTTTCTTT

J: TRBJ1-2
V: TRBV27
D: TRBD1
size: .
CDR3: CASSLALETGKNYGYTF
DNA: TGTGCCAGCAGTTTAGCACTCGAGACAGGGAAAAACTATGGCTACACCTTC

J: TRBJ1-2
V: TRBV9
D: .
size: .
CDR3: CASSVGRDDGYTF
DNA: TGTGCCAGCAGCGTCGGACGGGATGATGGCTACACCTTC

J: TRBJ2-6
V: TRBV9
D: .
size: .
CDR3: CASSALGARGANVLTF
DNA: TGTGCCAGCAGCGCCCTGGGGGCGCGCGGGGCCAACGTCCTGACTTTC

J: TRBJ1-2
V: TRBV6-1
D: .
size: .
CDR3: CASSEERQFSNYGYTF
DNA: TGTGCCAGCAGTGAAGAAAGGCAGTTCTCTAACTATGGCTACACCTTC

J: TRBJ2-1
V: TRBV10-2
D: .
size: .
CDR3: CASSVLGASYNEQFF
DNA: TGCGCCAGCAGTGTTCTCGGCGCCTCCTACAATGAGCAGTTCTTC

J: TRBJ2-1
V: TRBV2
D: TRBD2
size: once
CDR3: CASSSTSGGPSSYNEQFF
DNA: TGTGCCAGCAGTTCGACTAGCGGGGGCCCAAGCTCCTACAATGAGCAGTTCTTC

J: TRBJ1-5
V: TRBV11-2
D: .
size: .
CDR3: CASSSRPNQPQHF
DNA: TGTGCCAGCAGCTCCCGACCGAACCAGCCCCAGCATTTT

J: TRBJ1-5
V: TRBV20-1
D: .
size: .
CDR3: CSASRQGQLAQHF
DNA: TGCAGTGCTAGTAGGCAGGGGCAATTGGCCCAGCATTTT

J: TRBJ2-3
V: TRBV5-1
D: TRBD2
size: .
CDR3: CASTLMGSGRAPAQYF
DNA: TGCGCCAGCACCCTTATGGGGAGCGGGAGGGCTCCCGCGCAGTATTTT

J: TRBJ2-1
V: TRBV20-1
D: .
size: .
CDR3: CSASRPGRRNEQFF
DNA: TGCAGTGCTAGTCGGCCCGGCCGGAGGAATGAGCAGTTCTTC

J: TRBJ1-2
V: TRBV30
D: .
size: few
CDR3: CAWSVEPIYGYTF
DNA: TGTGCCTGGAGTGTGGAACCGATCTATGGCTACACCTTC

J: TRBJ2-1
V: TRBV5-4
D: .
size: .
CDR3: CASSRGGNQGNEQFF
DNA: TGTGCCAGCAGCCGTGGGGGGAATCAAGGCAATGAGCAGTTCTTC

J: TRBJ2-3
V: TRBV18
D: .
size: .
CDR3: CASSPGTAGTDTQYF
DNA: TGTGCCAGCTCACCGGGGACCGCCGGCACAGATACGCAGTATTTT

J: TRBJ2-1
V: TRBV5-1
D: .
size: .
CDR3: CASSLGTINEQFF
DNA: TGCGCCAGCAGCTTGGGGACCATCAATGAGCAGTTCTTC

J: TRBJ1-3
V: TRBV10-2
D: .
size: .
CDR3: CASYPGTSGNTIYF
DNA: TGCGCCAGCTACCCCGGGACATCTGGAAACACCATATATTTT

J: TRBJ2-7
V: TRBV15
D: TRBD1
size: .
CDR3: CATSSDRVLTEQYF
DNA: TGTGCCACCAGCTCTGACAGGGTCTTAACCGAGCAGTACTTC

J: TRBJ2-1
V: TRBV9
D: .
size: .
CDR3: CASSVGRLSYNEQFF
DNA: TGTGCCAGCAGCGTAGGGCGACTCTCCTACAATGAGCAGTTCTTC

J: TRBJ2-1
V: TRBV20-1
D: .
size: few
CDR3: CSASGTLTYNEQFF
DNA: TGCAGTGCTAGTGGGACTTTAACCTACAATGAGCAGTTCTTC

J: TRBJ1-1
V: TRBV19
D: .
size: .
CDR3: CASSIAAVNTEAFF
DNA: TGTGCCAGTAGTATAGCAGCCGTGAACACTGAAGCTTTCTTT

J: TRBJ2-7
V: TRBV9
D: TRBD1
size: .
CDR3: CASSVGTGGLTYEQYF
DNA: TGTGCCAGCAGCGTCGGGACAGGGGGCCTTACCTACGAGCAGTACTTC

J: TRBJ1-6
V: TRBV7-2
D: .
size: .
CDR3: CASSLAEWRDNSPLHF
DNA: TGTGCCAGCAGCTTAGCGGAATGGAGGGATAATTCACCCCTCCACTTT

J: TRBJ1-2
V: TRBV7-2
D: .
size: .
CDR3: CASSLGVYQSANYGYTF
DNA: TGTGCCAGCAGCTTAGGAGTGTATCAGAGCGCGAACTATGGCTACACCTTC

J: TRBJ1-6
V: TRBV6-1
D: TRBD1
size: .
CDR3: CASSELGTGSSPLHF
DNA: TGTGCCAGCAGTGAGCTCGGGACAGGGAGTTCACCCCTCCACTTT

J: TRBJ1-5
V: TRBV11-2
D: .
size: .
CDR3: CASSPGKEQPQHF
DNA: TGTGCCAGCAGCCCCGGGAAGGAACAGCCCCAGCATTTT

J: TRBJ2-4
V: TRBV7-2
D: .
size: .
CDR3: CASSFLPPGSRGSIQYF
DNA: TGTGCCAGCAGCTTTTTGCCCCCCGGATCCAGGGGAAGCATTCAGTACTTC

J: TRBJ2-5
V: TRBV6-5
D: TRBD1
size: once
CDR3: CASSQGAGETQYF
DNA: TGTGCCAGCAGTCAGGGGGCGGGGGAGACCCAGTACTTC

J: TRBJ1-1
V: TRBV11-2
D: .
size: .
CDR3: CASSLSNTEAFF
DNA: TGTGCCAGCAGCCTTAGCAACACTGAAGCTTTCTTT

J: TRBJ1-4
V: TRBV7-9
D: TRBD1
size: .
CDR3: CASSRQGGGEKLFF
DNA: TGTGCCAGCAGCCGACAGGGGGGAGGTGAAAAACTGTTTTTT

J: TRBJ2-5
V: TRBV12-3/TRBV12-4
D: .
size: .
CDR3: CASKSLGRETQYF
DNA: TGTGCCAGCAAGTCCCTGGGTCGAGAGACCCAGTACTTC

J: TRBJ2-7
V: TRBV9
D: .
size: .
CDR3: CASSVGQQTYEQYF
DNA: TGTGCCAGCAGCGTTGGACAGCAGACCTACGAGCAGTACTTC

J: TRBJ1-6
V: TRBV5-4
D: .
size: .
CDR3: CASSLDSYNSPLHF
DNA: TGTGCCAGCAGCTTGGACAGCTATAATTCACCCCTCCACTTT

J: TRBJ2-5
V: TRBV6-5
D: .
size: .
CDR3: CASLRYAVGETQYF
DNA: TGTGCCAGCCTACGATATGCGGTGGGGGAGACCCAGTACTTC

J: TRBJ2-1
V: TRBV9
D: .
size: .
CDR3: CASSPRDSLYNEQFF
DNA: TGTGCCAGCAGCCCCCGGGACTCACTGTACAATGAGCAGTTCTTC